This TCR beta chain appears in the sequencing data of a study of blood T cell repertoires in COVID-19. About the research overall: Sample material is recorded as cDNA or gDNA derived from T cells, B-cell-depleted T cells, or PBMCs.

Only in-frame clones appear in the TCRdb table, and some are missing; sequencing was by immunoSEQ multiplex PCR. The table lists 130,000 or so clones, around 84% of them singletons. The age range of participants was about 18 to 100 years, with residence in approximately 25 US areas. Each participant's cohort was designated according to participant-reported clinical history. The receptor comes from a man aged 40-50 years with acute COVID-19. Sequencing used PBMCs or T cells enriched from blood (not recorded which).

CDR3 sequence: CASLRSSGANVLTF. In DNA, the CDR3 is TGTGCCAGCCTCCGGAGCTCTGGGGCCAACGTCCTGACTTTC. The chain has TRBV7-9 and TRBJ2-6; D ambiguous. The CDR3 is made up of 14 amino acids. Trimming removed 8 bases at V and 0 bases at J, with 8 bases between. The germline V gene encodes CDR1 SEHNR and CDR2 FQNEAQ (reference sequence).